The 18 T cell receptor beta chains presented below share a single source sample, sequenced in a study of cytomegalovirus exposure and HLA in healthy donors. PCR involved 60 Vbeta and 13 Jbeta primers. The assay was immunoSEQ multiplex PCR, and TCRdb's table has in-frame clones only and misses some. The sample carries tens of thousands of clones, roughly 76% recorded once. Sequenced sample: PBMCs. The receptors come from a man in his fifties or sixties in good health and CMV-seropositive.

J is TRBJ2-3 and V is TRBV5-4; D is possibly TRBD2 (6 bases). The CDR3 spans 15 residues. V was shortened by 2 bases and J by 1 base, with 11 bases between the two germline ends. The germline CDR1 and CDR2 sequences are SGHNT and YYREEE (reference sequence). CDR3 amino acids: CASSFRQRGTDTQYF. CDR3 in DNA: TGTGCCAGCAGCTTCCGGCAGCGGGGCACAGATACGCAGTATTTT.

CDR3 nucleotides: TGTGCCAGCAGGGGGACAGGGGCTTATAATTCACCCCTCCACTTT. This sequence encodes CASRGTGAYNSPLHF. The chain carries TRBV2 and TRBJ1-6; 10 bases are shared with TRBD1. The ends lost 6 bases at V and 4 bases at J; junction bases unmatched: 3. Per germline, CDR1 SNHLY and CDR2 FYNNEI. This CDR3 is 15 amino acids long.

The gene calls are TRBV6-6 and TRBJ1-2, with D possibly being TRBD1 (6 bases). Per germline, CDR1 MNHNY and CDR2 SVGAGI (reference sequence). Between the trimmed V and J ends, which lost 5 bases and 0 bases, there was a span of 16 bases. The CDR3 consists of 16 residues. CDR3 loop: CASSGPRGSANYGYTF. For the CDR3, the DNA is TGTGCCAGCAGTGGCCCCAGGGGTTCAGCTAACTATGGCTACACCTTC.

This clone was seen a handful of times. This rearrangement joins TRBV6-1 to TRBJ2-2, with 9 bases aligning to TRBD1. The V and J ends lost 1 base and 3 bases, in that order; junction bases with no gene match: 0. The germline CDR1 and CDR2 sequences are MNHNS and SASEGT. The CDR3 is made up of 15 amino acids. CDR3 residues: CASSEGTGDTGELFF. DNA of the CDR3: TGTGCCAGCAGTGAAGGGACAGGGGACACCGGGGAGCTGTTTTTT.

This clone showed up just once. The rearrangement links TRBV6-1 to TRBJ1-5, with 8 bases that match TRBD1. J lost 5 bases, V lost 8 bases, and 8 bases had no gene match. Germline-derived CDR1 and CDR2 are MNHNS and SASEGT. The CDR3 sequence is 14 residues long. CDR3 bases: TGTGCCAGCCACTCTTGGACAGGGCATCAGCCCCAGCATTTT. Translation: CASHSWTGHQPQHF.

The chain uses TRBV6-1 and TRBJ2-5, with 7 positions matching TRBD1. Germline V gives CDR1 MNHNS, CDR2 SASEGT. The ends lost 5 bases at V and 1 base at J; junction bases unmatched: 1. This CDR3 comprises 13 residues. The DNA of the CDR3 is TGTGCCAGCAGTCGACAGGGCCAAGAGACCCAGTACTTC. Amino acids: CASSRQGQETQYF.

V gene TRBV19 combines with J gene TRBJ1-5, with D possibly being TRBD1 (5 bases). Trimming removed 2 bases from V and 0 bases from J, with 11 bases in between. Germline CDR1 LNHDA, CDR2 SQIVND (reference sequence). The length of the CDR3 is 16 residues. CDR3 nucleotide sequence: TGTGCCAGTAGTATACAGACAGCATATAGCAATCAGCCCCAGCATTTT. Protein product: CASSIQTAYSNQPQHF.

The rearrangement joins TRBV5-5 to TRBJ2-3; the match to TRBD2 covers 8 bases. This CDR3 region has 16 residues. Germline trimming cut 1 base from V and 6 bases from J; bases unmatched to any gene: 10. The V gene's germline CDR1 is SGHKS and CDR2 YYEKEE (reference sequence). The CDR3 region has the DNA TGTGCCAGCAGCTTGAGCGGGGGACTCCCCTGGGATACGCAGTATTTT. Translation: CASSLSGGLPWDTQYF.

CDR3 DNA: TGTGCCAGCAGCTTAGAACCTAGCAATACGCAGTATTTT. This sequence encodes CASSLEPSNTQYF. This chain connects TRBV11-2 to TRBJ2-3, with D possibly being TRBD2 (5 bases). This CDR3 comprises 13 residues. Germline CDR1 SGHAT, CDR2 FQNNGV. Trimming removed 0 bases from V and 7 bases from J, with 8 bases in between.

This clone was observed a handful of times. The V and J genes are TRBV10-2 and TRBJ2-3; 10 bases are a match to TRBD2. The trim removed 4 bases at V and 4 bases at J, leaving 5 bases unmatched. Germline CDR1 reads WSHSY; CDR2 reads SAAADI. The CDR3 covers 15 residues. CDR3 nucleotides: TGCGCCAGCAGTGGCATTAGCGGGAGGCCAGATACGCAGTATTTT. This codes for CASSGISGRPDTQYF.

The chain has TRBV4-1 and TRBJ2-3; 10 positions match TRBD2. With V trimmed by 0 bases and J by 6 bases, 9 bases remained unmatched. The CDR3 contains 17 residues. CDR1 is MGHRA, CDR2 YSYEKL, per germline. Here the CDR3 reads CASSQDGSGGAPDTQYF. CDR3 DNA: TGCGCCAGCAGCCAAGATGGGAGCGGGGGGGCGCCGGATACGCAGTATTTT.

The rearrangement uses TRBV21-1 and TRBJ2-7; the tabulated D call, TRBD1, remains unverified against the DNA. TRBV21-1 is labeled a pseudogene. The CDR3 runs to 12 residues. For the CDR3, the DNA is TGTGCCAGCAGCAGGGACAGCTACGAGCAGTACTTC. The encoded protein is CASSRDSYEQYF.

The V call is TRBV5-5, the J call TRBJ2-5; 8 bases align to TRBD2. With V trimmed by 4 bases and J by 9 bases, 11 bases remained unmatched. Germline-derived CDR1 and CDR2 are SGHKS and YYEKEE (reference sequence). This CDR3 region has 14 residues. The DNA for the CDR3 is TGTGCCAGCAGCCTGGAAGGTAGCGGGGTGGCCCAGTACTTC. This encodes CASSLEGSGVAQYF.

This chain links TRBV11-2 with TRBJ2-1, with 9 bases that match TRBD2. Unmatched junction bases numbered 8, after V lost 2 bases and J lost 0 bases. CDR3 length: 18 residues. Germline V lookup: CDR1 SGHAT, CDR2 FQNNGV. The CDR3 sequence: CASSLKRGELYSYNEQFF. The CDR3 region has the DNA TGTGCCAGCAGCTTAAAGCGGGGGGAACTATACTCCTACAATGAGCAGTTCTTC.

This clone was recorded a few times. This chain uses TRBV10-2 with TRBJ2-7; 8 bases line up with TRBD1. Per germline, CDR1 WSHSY and CDR2 SAAADI. This CDR3 is 14 amino acids long. Germline trimming cut 10 bases from V and 0 bases from J; bases unmatched to any gene: 8. The CDR3 DNA is TGCGCCACCTCGGGACAGGTCCTCTCCTACGAGCAGTACTTC. Residues: CATSGQVLSYEQYF.

The chain carries TRBV27 and TRBJ2-7; D perhaps matches TRBD1 (7 bases). V lost 6 bases, J lost 5 bases, and 14 bases lay in between. The CDR3 runs 13 residues. Germline assignment: CDR1 MNHEY and CDR2 SMNVEV (reference sequence). DNA of the CDR3: TGTGCCAGCAGGGAGGGGGCTATCGACGAGCAGTACTTC. Translated, it gives CASREGAIDEQYF.

A word on this clone: Germline and junction disagree at one end, which may indicate a read error. The gene calls are TRBV7-9 and TRBJ1-5; D may be TRBD1 (5 bases). This CDR3 has 12 amino acids. Germline V gives CDR1 SEHNR, CDR2 FQNEAQ (reference sequence). Here the CDR3 DNA reads TGTTCCAGCAGCAACGGGACTCCGCCCCAGCATTTT. This encodes CSSSNGTPPQHF. The full variable domain, its missing parts supplied by reference TRBV7-9 and TRBJ1-5, is DTGVSQNPRHKITKRGQNVTFRCDPISEHNRLYWYRQTLGQGPEFLTYFQNEAQLEKSRLLSDRFSAERPKGSFSTLEIQRTEQGDSAMYLCSSSNGTPPQHFGDGTRLSIL.

The gene calls are TRBV6-1 and TRBJ2-1; 14 bases agree with TRBD2. Germline loops: CDR1 MNHNS, CDR2 SASEGT. The CDR3 extends over 18 amino acids. J was trimmed by 4 bases and V by 4 bases; bases with no gene match: 9. This chain's CDR3 is CASSGLGLAGGAYNEQFF. The CDR3 DNA reads TGTGCCAGCAGTGGCCTAGGACTAGCGGGGGGAGCTTACAATGAGCAGTTCTTC.